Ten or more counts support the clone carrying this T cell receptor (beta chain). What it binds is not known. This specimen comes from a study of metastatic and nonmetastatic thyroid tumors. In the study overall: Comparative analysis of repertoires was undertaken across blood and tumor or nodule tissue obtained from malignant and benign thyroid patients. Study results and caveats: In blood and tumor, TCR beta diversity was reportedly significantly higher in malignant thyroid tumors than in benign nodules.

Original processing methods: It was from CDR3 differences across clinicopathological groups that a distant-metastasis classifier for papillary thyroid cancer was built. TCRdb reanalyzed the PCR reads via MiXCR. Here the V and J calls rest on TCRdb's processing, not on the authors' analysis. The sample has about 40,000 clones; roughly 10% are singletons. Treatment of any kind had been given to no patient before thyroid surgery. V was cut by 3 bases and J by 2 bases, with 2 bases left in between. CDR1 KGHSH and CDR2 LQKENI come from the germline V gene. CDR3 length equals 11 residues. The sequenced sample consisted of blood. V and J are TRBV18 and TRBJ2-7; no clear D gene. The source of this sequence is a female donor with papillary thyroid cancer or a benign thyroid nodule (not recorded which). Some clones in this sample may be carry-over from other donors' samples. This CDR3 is CASSPAYEQYF. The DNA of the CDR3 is TGTGCCAGCTCACCTGCCTACGAGCAGTACTTC. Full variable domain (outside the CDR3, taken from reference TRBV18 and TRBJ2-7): NAGVMQNPRHLVRRRGQEARLRCSPMKGHSHVYWYRQLPEEGLKFMVYLQKENIIDESGMPKERFSAEFPKEGPSILRIQQVVRGDSAAYFCASSPAYEQYFGPGTRLTVT.